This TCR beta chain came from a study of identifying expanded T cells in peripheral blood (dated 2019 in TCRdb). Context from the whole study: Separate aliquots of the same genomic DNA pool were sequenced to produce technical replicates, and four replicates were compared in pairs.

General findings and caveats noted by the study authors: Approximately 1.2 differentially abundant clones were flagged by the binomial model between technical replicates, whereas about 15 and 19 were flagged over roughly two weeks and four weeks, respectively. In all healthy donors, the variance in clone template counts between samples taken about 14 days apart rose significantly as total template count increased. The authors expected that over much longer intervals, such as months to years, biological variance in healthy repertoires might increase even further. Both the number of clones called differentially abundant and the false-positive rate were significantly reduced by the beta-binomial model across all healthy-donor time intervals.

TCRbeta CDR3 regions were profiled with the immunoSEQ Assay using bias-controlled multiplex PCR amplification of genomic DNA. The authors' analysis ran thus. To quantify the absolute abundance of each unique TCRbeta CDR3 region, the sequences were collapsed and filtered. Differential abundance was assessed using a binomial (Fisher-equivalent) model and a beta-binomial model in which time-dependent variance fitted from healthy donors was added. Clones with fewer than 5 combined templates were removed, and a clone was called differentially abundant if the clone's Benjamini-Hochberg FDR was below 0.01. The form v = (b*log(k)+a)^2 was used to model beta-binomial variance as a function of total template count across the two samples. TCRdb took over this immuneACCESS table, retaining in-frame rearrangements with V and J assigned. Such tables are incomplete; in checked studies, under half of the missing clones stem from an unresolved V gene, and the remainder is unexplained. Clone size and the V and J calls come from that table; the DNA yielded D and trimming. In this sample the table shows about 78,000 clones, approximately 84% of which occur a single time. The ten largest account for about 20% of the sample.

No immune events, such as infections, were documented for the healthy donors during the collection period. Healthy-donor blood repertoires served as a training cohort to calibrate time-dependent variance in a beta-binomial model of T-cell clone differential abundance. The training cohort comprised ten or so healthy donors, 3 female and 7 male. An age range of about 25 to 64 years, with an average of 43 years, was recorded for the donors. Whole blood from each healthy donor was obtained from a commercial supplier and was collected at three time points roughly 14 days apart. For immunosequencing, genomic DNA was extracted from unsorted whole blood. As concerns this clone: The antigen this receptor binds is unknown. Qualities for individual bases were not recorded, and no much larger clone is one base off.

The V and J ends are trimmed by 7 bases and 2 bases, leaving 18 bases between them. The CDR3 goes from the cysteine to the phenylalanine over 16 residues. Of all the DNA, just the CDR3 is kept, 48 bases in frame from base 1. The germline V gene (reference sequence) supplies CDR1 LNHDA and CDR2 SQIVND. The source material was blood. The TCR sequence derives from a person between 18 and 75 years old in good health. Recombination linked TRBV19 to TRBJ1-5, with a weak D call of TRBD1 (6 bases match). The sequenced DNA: TGTGCCAGTACCCCAGCTGGTTCAGGGGGCAATCAGCCCCAGCATTTT. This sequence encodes CASTPAGSGGNQPQHF.